These 24 T cell receptor beta chains were all obtained from the same sample, sequenced in a study of regulatory T cells in long-lasting Graves disease (dated by TCRdb to about 2021). Library method: multiplex PCR. Sequencing was performed on an Illumina HiSeq 4000. TCR beta libraries were built with iRepertoire HTBI primers and Arm-PCR amplification of CDR3 regions. Using fastp at Q25 and MiXCR, TCRdb reprocessed the public reads and kept productive beta chains. Identical CDR3 proteins give one entry, which carries the most common genes and DNA. A total of over 300,000 distinct CDR3 sequences appear in this sample, 20% of them only once. Over 25% of the sample is held by the ten biggest clonotypes. The time point label of this sample denotes: persistent/refractory GD, antithyroid drugs over 5 years with positive TRAb. For both TCR sequencing and RNA sequencing, RNA was extracted from PBMCs using TRIzol.

The sequences come from peripheral blood mononuclear cells (PBMCs), collected when the disease was refractory, from a patient treated with antithyroid drugs. The receptor source for this set is a female donor with Graves disease.

This clonotype was found a few times. The chain couples TRBV7-9 to TRBJ2-7; TRBD2 might be the D (6 bases). This CDR3 region has 13 residues. V lost 9 bases to trimming and J lost 3 bases, with 15 bases between them. CDR1 SEHNR and CDR2 FQNEAQ come from the germline V gene (reference sequence). CDR3: CASTSRDNYEQYF. CDR3 coding DNA: TGTGCCAGTACCTCGCGGGATAACTACGAGCAGTACTTC.

There are many counts of this clonotype. This chain links TRBV30 with TRBJ1-6, with D perhaps TRBD1 (5 bases). CDR3 length equals 14 residues. Germline V gene sequence: CDR1 GTSNPN, CDR2 SVGIG (reference sequence). Trimming left V 2 bases short and J 13 bases short, with 18 bases between. Written as DNA, the CDR3 is TGTGCCTGGAGTAATGGCGGGGGGATGGCGCCCCTCCACTTT. Translation gives CAWSNGGGMAPLHF.

In its sample, this clonotype was seen many times. The chain couples TRBV20-1 to TRBJ2-7, with 10 nucleotides matching TRBD1. J was trimmed by 5 bases and V by 6 bases; bases with no gene match: 13. CDR1 and CDR2 (germline): DFQATT, SNEGSKA (reference sequence). This CDR3 contains 15 residues. The CDR3 region is CSADRRGTGVNEQYF. The CDR3 region has the DNA TGCAGTGCCGACCGCCGCGGGACAGGGGTCAACGAGCAGTACTTC.

This clonotype turned up a few times. This rearrangement joins TRBV27 to TRBJ2-7; TRBD2 matches 8 bases. The CDR3 is 15 amino acids. The trim removed 0 bases at V and 0 bases at J, leaving 1 base unmatched. The V gene's germline CDR1 is MNHEY and CDR2 SMNVEV (reference sequence). Here the CDR3 reads CASSLSGLGSYEQYF. The CDR3, as DNA: TGTGCCAGCAGTTTATCGGGACTAGGCTCCTACGAGCAGTACTTC.

This clonotype was detected a few times. The rearrangement links TRBV4-1 to TRBJ1-5; the D is unclear. V was trimmed by 2 bases and J by 6 bases, leaving 14 bases between them. This CDR3 spans 15 amino acids. CDR1 is MGHRA and CDR2 is YSYEKL in the germline V gene. This CDR3 reads CASSQLAGVGQPQHF. The DNA of the CDR3 is TGCGCCAGCAGCCAATTAGCGGGCGTAGGTCAGCCCCAGCATTTT.

This clonotype occurred many times. The chain is built from TRBV30 and TRBJ2-5, with D unclear. Trimming took 2 bases from V and 5 from J, leaving 24 bases between them. Germline loops: CDR1 GTSNPN, CDR2 SVGIG (reference sequence). The CDR3 extends over 17 amino acids. CDR3 sequence reads: CAWSPSSHLPPLETQYF. The CDR3 DNA follows: TGTGCCTGGAGTCCTTCCTCTCATCTCCCCCCATTGGAGACCCAGTACTTC.

This clonotype showed up many times. The chain recombines TRBV7-9 with TRBJ2-7; 9 positions agree with TRBD1. The V segment lost 5 bases and the J segment 3 bases; nucleotides outside the gene matches: 5. The germline CDR1 and CDR2 sequences are SEHNR and FQNEAQ (reference sequence). This CDR3 has 14 amino acids. This chain's CDR3 is CASSLGQGRYEQYF. The CDR3 DNA reads as TGTGCCAGCAGCCTGGGACAGGGTCGCTACGAGCAGTACTTC.

In its sample, this clonotype was seen a few times. The chain links TRBV6-1 to TRBJ1-2; D gene ambiguous. CDR3 length equals 15 residues. Germline CDR1 is MNHNS and CDR2 is SASEGT. V was clipped by 6 bases and J by 4 bases, with 18 bases between them. The CDR3 nucleotides read TGTGCCAGCAGATTCCCGCCGCCACAAATCTATGGCTACACCTTC. Encoded protein: CASRFPPPQIYGYTF.

This clonotype was detected many times. As DNA, the CDR3 is TGTGCCAGCAGCGGCCGCCGAACCTACAGGGGGCTTAATTCACCCCTCCACTTT. Translating gives CASSGRRTYRGLNSPLHF. The V gene is TRBV11-2, the J gene TRBJ1-6; TRBD1 aligns across 9 bases. The junction had 14 bases not matched to a gene; V was cut back by 5 bases and J by 6 bases. Germline loops: CDR1 SGHAT, CDR2 FQNNGV. CDR3 length equals 18 residues. Complete variable domain (other parts from reference TRBV11-2 and TRBJ1-6): EAGVAQSPRYKIIEKRQSVAFWCNPISGHATLYWYQQILGQGPKLLIQFQNNGVVDDSQLPKDRFSAERLKGVDSTLKIQPAKLEDSAVYLCASSGRRTYRGLNSPLHFGNGTRLTVT.

This clonotype was seen more than once but under ten times. V usage is TRBV9 and J usage is TRBJ2-5; no clear D gene. Germline V gene lookup returns CDR1 SGDLS and CDR2 YYNGEE. CDR3 size: 13 residues. The V end lost 2 bases, the J end lost 7 bases, and 12 bases lay between the germline ends. DNA for the CDR3: TGTGCCAGCAGCGTTGAAGAATGGGGGACCCAGTACTTC. This gives the protein CASSVEEWGTQYF.

Many counts were recorded for this clonotype. This sequence joins TRBV5-1 and TRBJ2-7; 9 bases are a match to TRBD2. Germline loops: CDR1 SGHRS, CDR2 YFSETQ. This CDR3 contains 15 residues. V lost 0 bases, J lost 7 bases, and 8 bases stayed unmatched. CDR3 region: CASSLEAAGGLEQYF. The CDR3 DNA sequence: TGCGCCAGCAGCTTGGAGGCCGCGGGGGGGTTGGAGCAGTACTTC. The entire variable domain, with the rest obtained from reference TRBV5-1 and TRBJ2-7, is as follows: KAGVTQTPRYLIKTRGQQVTLSCSPISGHRSVSWYQQTPGQGLQFLFEYFSETQRNKGNFPGRFSGRQFSNSRSEMNVSTLELGDSALYLCASSLEAAGGLEQYFGPGTRLTVT.

The V call is TRBV24-1, the J call TRBJ2-1; 13 positions agree with TRBD2. This CDR3 is built from 18 residues. The V and J ends lost 4 bases and 4 bases, in that order; junction bases with no gene match: 9. From germline, CDR1 is KGHDR and CDR2 SFDVKD. The CDR3 here is CATSDRGLAGSVYNEQFF. The CDR3 nucleotides are TGTGCCACCAGTGACAGGGGACTAGCGGGATCGGTTTACAATGAGCAGTTCTTC.

The sample holds a few counts of this clonotype. The chain is built from TRBV12-5 and TRBJ1-6; 8 nucleotides line up with TRBD1. The CDR3 contains 14 residues. The junction had 6 bases not matched to a gene; V was cut back by 9 bases and J by 5 bases. Germline V CDR1 and CDR2: LGHNT, FRNRAP. The CDR3 DNA reads as TGTGCTAGCGCTCAGACAGGGGATAATTCACCCCTCCACTTT. It specifies CASAQTGDNSPLHF. The full variable domain, rest sourced from reference TRBV12-5 and TRBJ1-6, is DARVTQTPRHKVTEMGQEVTMRCQPILGHNTVFWYRQTMMQGLELLAYFRNRAPLDDSGMPKDRFSAEMPDATLATLKIQPSEPRDSAVYFCASAQTGDNSPLHFGNGTRLTVT.

The J gene is TRBJ1-1, the V gene TRBV4-1; D is unresolved. CDR1 MGHRA and CDR2 YSYEKL come from the germline V gene. The CDR3 totals 16 residues. V was clipped by 0 bases and J by 0 bases, with 11 bases between them. The CDR3 DNA sequence: TGCGCCAGCAGCCAAGAGGCGCGACCCATGAACACTGAAGCTTTCTTT. It codes for CASSQEARPMNTEAFF.

This clonotype was seen repeatedly, ten times or more. V gene TRBV27 combines with J gene TRBJ2-7; D is unclear. This CDR3 is 14 amino acids long. The V end lost 0 bases, the J end lost 5 bases, and 11 bases lay between the germline ends. Germline V gene data show CDR1 as MNHEY and CDR2 as SMNVEV (reference sequence). CDR3 bases: TGTGCCAGCAGTTTATCCCCCACTGGGGACGAGCAGTACTTC. Protein: CASSLSPTGDEQYF.

This clonotype was detected ten times or more. This chain uses TRBV6-1 with TRBJ1-2; no clear D gene. This CDR3 comprises 13 residues. The germline V and J ends were trimmed by 7 bases and 7 bases, with 16 bases remaining between them. CDR1 MNHNS and CDR2 SASEGT come from the germline V gene. The CDR3 here is CASNPPLGGGYTF. The DNA for the CDR3 is TGTGCCAGCAATCCCCCCCTGGGCGGTGGCTACACCTTC.

Worth noting for this clonotype: It may be a read error: a sequence one base away is much more abundant. The chain couples TRBV11-2 to TRBJ2-7; D is undetermined. The V end was cut by 6 bases, the J end by 4 bases, with 16 bases between. The CDR3 spans 14 residues. Germline V CDR1 and CDR2: SGHAT, FQNNGV. In nucleotides, the CDR3 is TGTGCCAGCAGGGACGGCATAGGTCGGTACGAGCAGTACTTC. Its protein product is CASRDGIGRYEQYF.

The V and J genes are TRBV18 and TRBJ2-4, with D perhaps matching TRBD2 (6 bases). The CDR3 spans 12 residues. Deletions cut 3 bases from V and 6 bases from J, with 6 bases between. Per the germline V gene, CDR1 is KGHSH and CDR2 is LQKENI. The chain's CDR3 is CASSPEGNIQYF. The CDR3 bases are TGTGCCAGCTCACCGGAGGGAAACATTCAGTACTTC.

Many counts were recorded for this clonotype. The rearrangement uses TRBV28 and TRBJ2-5, with a possible D match to TRBD2 (6 bases). CDR3 length: 14 amino acids. V lost 0 bases, J lost 8 bases, and 13 bases lay in between. The germline V gene encodes CDR1 MDHEN and CDR2 SYDVKM. CDR3 DNA sequence: TGTGCCAGCAGTTTATGGCTAGCGCCTAACACCCAGTACTTC. Its translation: CASSLWLAPNTQYF.

This clonotype showed up many times. This rearrangement joins TRBV6-1 to TRBJ2-5; D is unresolved. Germline values: CDR1 MNHNS, CDR2 SASEGT. The CDR3 is made up of 14 amino acids. Trimming stripped 6 bases from V and 2 bases from J, with 13 bases between. CDR3: CASSPIGQQETQYF. The CDR3 DNA reads as TGTGCCAGCAGCCCAATAGGGCAGCAAGAGACCCAGTACTTC.

V gene TRBV4-1 combines with J gene TRBJ2-5, with D perhaps TRBD1 (5 bases). CDR1 and CDR2 (germline): MGHRA, YSYEKL. V gave up 4 bases and J gave up 5 bases, with 17 bases separating them. The CDR3 spans 15 residues. The CDR3 sequence is CASSLYLQGRETQYF. The DNA of the CDR3 is TGCGCCAGCAGCCTCTACCTGCAGGGTAGGGAGACCCAGTACTTC.

J is TRBJ2-7 and V is TRBV20-1; possibly TRBD1 or TRBD2 for D (6 bases each). Germline CDR1 reads DFQATT; CDR2 reads SNEGSKA (reference sequence). This CDR3 is 13 amino acids long. The V end lost 5 bases, the J end lost 8 bases, and 19 bases lay between the germline ends. The CDR3 region has the DNA TGCAGTGCTGGGGGGCTGGATCCTCTGAAGCAGTACTTC. As protein: CSAGGLDPLKQYF.

CDR3 region: CASSGQLESGANVLTF. For the CDR3, the DNA is TGTGCCAGCAGTGGACAGTTAGAGTCTGGGGCCAACGTCCTGACTTTC. The rearrangement links TRBV7-2 to TRBJ2-6; weak D call: TRBD1 (6 bases). Germline assignment: CDR1 SGHTA and CDR2 FQGNSA. Trimming cost V 6 bases and J 1 base, with 13 bases left between them. There are 16 residues in the CDR3.

This clonotype was recorded many times. CDR3 region: CSVLALSYGYTF. CDR3 sequence (DNA): TGCAGCGTGCTGGCCCTAAGCTATGGCTACACCTTC. This sequence joins TRBV29-1 and TRBJ1-2, with D hard to call. Germline CDR1 reads SQVTM; CDR2 reads ANQGSEA. V was shortened by 6 bases and J by 4 bases, with 12 bases between the two germline ends. The CDR3 covers 12 residues.